This T cell receptor beta chain is drawn from a study of blood T cell repertoires in COVID-19 (TCRdb year 2020). For the study in its entirety: Samples covering the acute and convalescent phases of COVID-19 were provided by collaborators in the United States, Italy and Spain. Subjects who had been exposed to COVID-19, were actively infected with it, or had recovered from it provided the deeply sampled blood TCRbeta repertoires that made up the dataset. Samples were obtained from the ongoing ImmuneRACE study (first 160 participants) and from about 1,300 subjects provided by 6 global collaborators. The repertoires were made available in a free public database intended to serve as a resource for research on the immune response to SARS-CoV-2. The material from the prospective study consisted of cDNA or gDNA derived from T cells, B-cell-depleted T cells, or PBMCs. Where available, HLA class I and class II types were obtained from metadata supplied by the sample provider rather than from assay-based typing. Sample metadata almost always included a de-identified subject ID, COVID-19 status, age in years and sex. Here is what the overall study found, with its caveats: The amount of clinical and demographic metadata varied by source and participant and was provided uncurated.

CDR1 and CDR2, looked up from the germline V gene, are KGHSH and LQKENI. Deletion took 3 bases off V and 6 bases off J, with a span of 10 bases between the germline ends. Including cysteine and phenylalanine, the CDR3 has 13 amino acids. Only the CDR3 DNA stays, 39 bases, in frame from base 1. The collaborating institutions used their own protocols to collect whole blood in K2EDTA tubes. For TCRbeta analysis, collaborators shipped samples as frozen whole blood, isolated PBMCs, or DNA extracted from either of those sample types. A word on this clone: Its antigen remains undetermined. Base quality data are lacking; no much larger clone is found one base away.

TCRbeta CDR3 regions were amplified from genomic DNA by means of the immunoSEQ Assay, a bias-controlled multiplex PCR. Per the source publication's procedure: Within the assay, amplification of reference gene primers was used to estimate how many nucleated cells each sample contained. Sequence reads were collapsed and filtered to measure the absolute abundance of every unique TCRbeta CDR3 rearrangement. For each sample, productive Simpson clonality was calculated as the square root of Simpson's diversity index over productive rearrangements. Drawn from immuneACCESS, this table holds only the in-frame rearrangements with V and J called that TCRdb kept. Clones are partly lost; checked studies trace under half to an unresolved V gene and leave the rest unexplained. From that table come the V and J calls and clone size; the DNA was used to work out D and trimming. The sample table holds 77,000 or so clones, of which more than 80% were seen once. The ten largest clones take up roughly 5% of the sample.

This TCR came from a man aged 80 or over with acute or convalescent COVID-19. The specimen sequenced was peripheral blood. The rearrangement combines TRBV18 with TRBJ2-3; 5 matching bases give a weak D call of TRBD1. The DNA reads as follows: TGTGCCAGCTCACCCCAGGGCTCGGATACGCAGTATTTT. Translated, it gives CASSPQGSDTQYF.